Listed below are T cell receptor beta chains from one sample, sequenced in a study of identical twins. TCRdb re-called the 5' RACE reads with MiXCR, one entry per CDR3 protein. The data show about 500,000 distinct CDR3 sequences, approximately 14% seen once. The same sample was also used in a study of yellow fever vaccine responses in identical twins.

The sample was CD4+ T cells sorted from blood. These receptors came from a woman younger than 35 in good health. Both conserved end residues are part of each CDR3. Fields, in order: D gene, clone size, J gene, V gene, CDR3 DNA, CDR3 protein. The D gene is left open where the match is weak. Not every row has a clone size; where given, it reads once, few, many or a size class.

d_gene: -; abundance: -; j_gene: TRBJ2-1; v_gene: TRBV4-1; CDR3nt: TGCGCCAGCAGCCAAGATCACGGGATATCCTACAATGAGCAGTTCTTC; CDR3aa: CASSQDHGISYNEQFF
d_gene: -; abundance: -; j_gene: TRBJ2-7; v_gene: TRBV6-5; CDR3nt: TGTGCCAGCAGTGATTCTCTCCGTGGGCAGTACTTC; CDR3aa: CASSDSLRGQYF
d_gene: TRBD2; abundance: many; j_gene: TRBJ2-7; v_gene: TRBV10-2; CDR3nt: TGCGCCAGCAGTGACCCAGCGGGAGGCGAGCAGTACTTC; CDR3aa: CASSDPAGGEQYF
d_gene: TRBD2; abundance: -; j_gene: TRBJ2-3; v_gene: TRBV7-9; CDR3nt: TGTGCCAGCAGCTTAGATAGCGGGGGGCAACTCACAGATACGCAGTATTTT; CDR3aa: CASSLDSGGQLTDTQYF
d_gene: TRBD1; abundance: many; j_gene: TRBJ2-1; v_gene: TRBV12-3/TRBV12-4; CDR3nt: TGTGCCAGCAGTGAGGACAGGGGGCTAAATGAGCAGTTCTTC; CDR3aa: CASSEDRGLNEQFF
d_gene: TRBD2; abundance: many; j_gene: TRBJ2-5; v_gene: TRBV5-1; CDR3nt: TGCGCCAGCAGCGCTACCTTAGCCGGGACTAAAGAGACCCAGTACTTC; CDR3aa: CASSATLAGTKETQYF
d_gene: -; abundance: -; j_gene: TRBJ2-2; v_gene: TRBV30; CDR3nt: TGTGCCTGGATAAGCTTTTCGGCGTACACCGGGGAGCTGTTTTTT; CDR3aa: CAWISFSAYTGELFF
d_gene: -; abundance: -; j_gene: TRBJ2-2; v_gene: TRBV5-4; CDR3nt: TGTGCCAGCAGCGTAGCCGCGGAGGGTAACACCGGGGAGCTGTTTTTT; CDR3aa: CASSVAAEGNTGELFF
d_gene: -; abundance: -; j_gene: TRBJ2-3; v_gene: TRBV29-1; CDR3nt: TGCAGCGTGAGGGCCTTCGGATCCACAGATACGCAGTATTTT; CDR3aa: CSVRAFGSTDTQYF
d_gene: -; abundance: many; j_gene: TRBJ2-3; v_gene: TRBV29-1; CDR3nt: TGCAGCGTTGAAGTCTCGGGATTCACAGATACGCAGTATTTT; CDR3aa: CSVEVSGFTDTQYF
d_gene: -; abundance: few; j_gene: TRBJ1-6; v_gene: TRBV12-3/TRBV12-4; CDR3nt: TGTGCCAGCAGTCTACAGGGAGGCGGTTCACCCCTCCACTTT; CDR3aa: CASSLQGGGSPLHF
d_gene: -; abundance: few; j_gene: TRBJ2-5; v_gene: TRBV6-2/TRBV6-3; CDR3nt: TGTGCCAGCAATTTTGTGTATGGGGCAACACTCCGCGGAGAGACCCAGTACTTC; CDR3aa: CASNFVYGATLRGETQYF
d_gene: -; abundance: few; j_gene: TRBJ2-2; v_gene: TRBV4-3; CDR3nt: TGCGCCAGCAGCCAAGATGTTATCTTTGTTACGGGCGCCGGGGAGCTGTTTTTT; CDR3aa: CASSQDVIFVTGAGELFF
d_gene: -; abundance: -; j_gene: TRBJ2-5; v_gene: TRBV30; CDR3nt: TGTGCCTGGAGGGGGGTGGGGAAAGTGGAGTCCCAGTACTTC; CDR3aa: CAWRGVGKVESQYF
d_gene: -; abundance: many; j_gene: TRBJ2-7; v_gene: TRBV3-1; CDR3nt: TGTGCCAGCCTTGAAAGCGGAAGGAGCTCCTACGAGCAGTACTTC; CDR3aa: CASLESGRSSYEQYF
d_gene: TRBD1; abundance: -; j_gene: TRBJ2-3; v_gene: TRBV4-2; CDR3nt: TGTGCCAGCAGCCAAGAAAACAGGGGACGCACAGATACGCAGTATTTT; CDR3aa: CASSQENRGRTDTQYF
d_gene: -; abundance: -; j_gene: TRBJ1-1; v_gene: TRBV29-1; CDR3nt: TGCAGCGTTGACCGGCAGGGAGGCACTGAAGCTTTCTTT; CDR3aa: CSVDRQGGTEAFF
d_gene: -; abundance: few; j_gene: TRBJ2-2; v_gene: TRBV20-1; CDR3nt: TGCAGTGCTAGCCACCACAGGGGGGGGACCGGGGAGCTGTTTTTT; CDR3aa: CSASHHRGGTGELFF
d_gene: -; abundance: few; j_gene: TRBJ2-3; v_gene: TRBV10-3; CDR3nt: TGTGCCATCAGACAGATAGCGGGCACAGATACGCAGTATTTT; CDR3aa: CAIRQIAGTDTQYF
d_gene: TRBD1; abundance: few; j_gene: TRBJ2-2; v_gene: TRBV10-3; CDR3nt: TGTGCCATCAGTGGCAAACAGGGGCAACGCGCCGGGGAGCTGTTTTTT; CDR3aa: CAISGKQGQRAGELFF
d_gene: TRBD1; abundance: -; j_gene: TRBJ2-7; v_gene: TRBV11-1; CDR3nt: TGTGCCAGCAGCTTAGGAAGGGACAGCCGAGCCGGGGCCTACGAGCAGTACTTC; CDR3aa: CASSLGRDSRAGAYEQYF
d_gene: TRBD2; abundance: -; j_gene: TRBJ2-3; v_gene: TRBV10-3; CDR3nt: TGTGCCATCAGTCCTAACGGGGGGGCCAGCACAGATACGCAGTATTTT; CDR3aa: CAISPNGGASTDTQYF
d_gene: -; abundance: few; j_gene: TRBJ2-1; v_gene: TRBV20-1; CDR3nt: TGCAGTGCCGTATATAGCGCAAGGGGCAATGAGCAGTTCTTC; CDR3aa: CSAVYSARGNEQFF
d_gene: TRBD1; abundance: few; j_gene: TRBJ2-5; v_gene: TRBV20-1; CDR3nt: TGCAGTGCTAGGAGGGACAGGGGGAAAGAGACCCAGTACTTC; CDR3aa: CSARRDRGKETQYF
d_gene: -; abundance: few; j_gene: TRBJ2-5; v_gene: TRBV20-1; CDR3nt: TGCAGTGCTAAGGCCCAAGAGACCCAGTACTTC; CDR3aa: CSAKAQETQYF
d_gene: TRBD2; abundance: few; j_gene: TRBJ2-5; v_gene: TRBV9; CDR3nt: TGTGCCAGCAGCCCGGGACTAGCGGGAGTTCAAGAGACCCAGTACTTC; CDR3aa: CASSPGLAGVQETQYF
d_gene: TRBD1; abundance: -; j_gene: TRBJ2-5; v_gene: TRBV6-2/TRBV6-3; CDR3nt: TGTGCCAGCGGACAGGAGCCCCAAGAGACCCAGTACTTC; CDR3aa: CASGQEPQETQYF
d_gene: -; abundance: few; j_gene: TRBJ2-7; v_gene: TRBV6-5; CDR3nt: TGTGCCAGCAGCCCGGAGGGGGGGAGGCAGTACTTC; CDR3aa: CASSPEGGRQYF
d_gene: -; abundance: -; j_gene: TRBJ1-5; v_gene: TRBV2; CDR3nt: TGTGCCAGCAGTGAATTGTCATATAGCAATCAGCCCCAGCATTTT; CDR3aa: CASSELSYSNQPQHF
d_gene: -; abundance: -; j_gene: TRBJ2-7; v_gene: TRBV28; CDR3nt: TGTGCCAGCGGCCCACAGGGCAGGGAGCAGTACTTC; CDR3aa: CASGPQGREQYF
d_gene: -; abundance: -; j_gene: TRBJ2-5; v_gene: TRBV3-1; CDR3nt: TGTGCCAGCAGCCAAGATTTGGGGGCCGGGGAGACCCAGTACTTC; CDR3aa: CASSQDLGAGETQYF
d_gene: -; abundance: -; j_gene: TRBJ2-1; v_gene: TRBV27; CDR3nt: TGTGCCAGCAGTCCCCAGGAAGGTTGGAGCTCCTACAATGAGCAGTTCTTC; CDR3aa: CASSPQEGWSSYNEQFF
d_gene: -; abundance: -; j_gene: TRBJ2-3; v_gene: TRBV2; CDR3nt: TGTGCCAGCAGTGCCCGTCCGGACAGCCTGACAGATACGCAGTATTTT; CDR3aa: CASSARPDSLTDTQYF
d_gene: -; abundance: -; j_gene: TRBJ1-2; v_gene: TRBV20-1; CDR3nt: TGCAGTGCTAGAGATCAGCGACAGGCTTATGGCTACACCTTC; CDR3aa: CSARDQRQAYGYTF
d_gene: -; abundance: -; j_gene: TRBJ2-3; v_gene: TRBV28; CDR3nt: TGTGCCAGCCTGACTTCCCGAGGATTCTCCAGCATAAGGAATACGCAGTATTTT; CDR3aa: CASLTSRGFSSIRNTQYF
d_gene: TRBD1; abundance: -; j_gene: TRBJ1-2; v_gene: TRBV12-3/TRBV12-4; CDR3nt: TGTGCCAGCAGATTCACAGGGGATGGCTACACCTTC; CDR3aa: CASRFTGDGYTF
d_gene: -; abundance: -; j_gene: TRBJ2-2; v_gene: TRBV2; CDR3nt: TGTGCCAGCAGTGCTATCGTCGAAAGGGTCGGGGAGCTGTTTTTT; CDR3aa: CASSAIVERVGELFF
d_gene: TRBD1; abundance: -; j_gene: TRBJ1-5; v_gene: TRBV5-6; CDR3nt: TGTGCCAGCAGCTGGCGGGGACAGGGGAGGGATCAGCCCCAGCATTTT; CDR3aa: CASSWRGQGRDQPQHF
d_gene: -; abundance: few; j_gene: TRBJ2-5; v_gene: TRBV7-8; CDR3nt: TGTGCCAGCAGCATCCGGAACCAAGAGACCCAGTACTTC; CDR3aa: CASSIRNQETQYF
d_gene: -; abundance: few; j_gene: TRBJ2-1; v_gene: TRBV6-2/TRBV6-3; CDR3nt: TGTGCCAGCAGTCGCCAGGGCGGGTGGAGTGAGCAGTTCTTC; CDR3aa: CASSRQGGWSEQFF
d_gene: TRBD2; abundance: few; j_gene: TRBJ2-1; v_gene: TRBV7-9; CDR3nt: TGTGCCAGCAGCTTAGTCGGGAGGGCCGAAGAGCAGTTCTTC; CDR3aa: CASSLVGRAEEQFF
d_gene: TRBD1; abundance: few; j_gene: TRBJ2-2; v_gene: TRBV4-2; CDR3nt: TGTGCCAGCAGCCAAGAGGCAGGGGGCGGGTTGACCGGGGAGCTGTTTTTT; CDR3aa: CASSQEAGGGLTGELFF
d_gene: TRBD2; abundance: few; j_gene: TRBJ2-2; v_gene: TRBV7-6; CDR3nt: TGTGCCAGCAGCCCTCGGACTAGCGGGGGAACCGGGGAGCTGTTTTTT; CDR3aa: CASSPRTSGGTGELFF
d_gene: -; abundance: many; j_gene: TRBJ2-7; v_gene: TRBV5-1; CDR3nt: TGCGCCAGCAGCTTGGAGGGCGGAAACTCCTACGAGCAGTACTTC; CDR3aa: CASSLEGGNSYEQYF
d_gene: TRBD1; abundance: few; j_gene: TRBJ2-1; v_gene: TRBV27; CDR3nt: TGTGCCAGCAGTTTGTATGACAGGGGGCTTGACAATGAGCAGTTCTTC; CDR3aa: CASSLYDRGLDNEQFF
d_gene: TRBD2; abundance: -; j_gene: TRBJ2-7; v_gene: TRBV11-1; CDR3nt: TGTGCCAGCAGCTTACTGAGTTCACTAGCGGGTTACGAGCAGTACTTC; CDR3aa: CASSLLSSLAGYEQYF
d_gene: -; abundance: -; j_gene: TRBJ2-6; v_gene: TRBV5-1; CDR3nt: TGCGCCAGCAGCTTGCGGGGGCTACCGATCTCTGGGGCCAACGTCCTGACTTTC; CDR3aa: CASSLRGLPISGANVLTF
d_gene: TRBD1; abundance: -; j_gene: TRBJ1-3; v_gene: TRBV7-2; CDR3nt: TGTGCCAGCAGCGCCGGGACAGGGGGAAACACCATATATTTT; CDR3aa: CASSAGTGGNTIYF
d_gene: TRBD2; abundance: -; j_gene: TRBJ2-7; v_gene: TRBV11-2; CDR3nt: TGTGCCAGCAGCTTAGATCGGGGAGGGATACGCTTCTCCTACGAGCAGTACTTC; CDR3aa: CASSLDRGGIRFSYEQYF
d_gene: -; abundance: -; j_gene: TRBJ1-3; v_gene: TRBV9; CDR3nt: TGTGCCAGCAGCGTAGATAGGACCTCTGGAAACACCATATATTTT; CDR3aa: CASSVDRTSGNTIYF
d_gene: TRBD1; abundance: many; j_gene: TRBJ1-1; v_gene: TRBV3-1; CDR3nt: TGTGCCAGCAGCCTGACAGGGGGCGATAACACTGAAGCTTTCTTT; CDR3aa: CASSLTGGDNTEAFF
d_gene: -; abundance: many; j_gene: TRBJ1-5; v_gene: TRBV12-3/TRBV12-4; CDR3nt: TGTGCCAGCAGTTTAGGGCAGAGCACCAATCAGCCCCAGCATTTT; CDR3aa: CASSLGQSTNQPQHF
d_gene: TRBD2; abundance: few; j_gene: TRBJ2-1; v_gene: TRBV11-2; CDR3nt: TGTGCCAGCAGCTACGGACTAGCGGGAGTCTACAATGAGCAGTTCTTC; CDR3aa: CASSYGLAGVYNEQFF
d_gene: TRBD2; abundance: -; j_gene: TRBJ2-7; v_gene: TRBV7-6; CDR3nt: TGTGCCAGCAGCGCTTCCACTAGCGGGCATAGATACGAGCAGTACTTC; CDR3aa: CASSASTSGHRYEQYF
d_gene: TRBD2; abundance: many; j_gene: TRBJ2-3; v_gene: TRBV24-1; CDR3nt: TGTGCCACCAGTAGGACTAGCGGAAGCACAGATACGCAGTATTTT; CDR3aa: CATSRTSGSTDTQYF